Listed below are T cell receptor beta chains from one sample, sequenced in a study of graft-versus-host responses after intestinal transplantation. Antigens for these TCRs are unknown. Here immunoSEQ multiplex PCR was the method, and the copy in TCRdb shows in-frame clones only, minus some. The table shows approximately 85,000 clones, with under 95% occurring only once. Sequencing was performed on unstimulated CD8+ T cells sorted from spleen or lymph node cells, taken before transplant. The receptors were gathered from a human donor who was the organ donor for an intestinal transplant. CDR3s include the opening cysteine and the closing phenylalanine or tryptophan. The D gene is left open where the match is weak. Clone size, where shown, is once, few, many, or a class for clones that have expanded.

clone size	J gene	V gene	D gene	CDR3 DNA	CDR3 protein
once	TRBJ2-3	TRBV9	-	TGTGCCAGCAGCGTAGCGGGGACGAACACAGATACGCAGTATTTT	CASSVAGTNTDTQYF
once	TRBJ1-5	TRBV4-2	-	TGTGCCAGCAGCCCGGGCGGGGGGAATCAGCCCCAGCATTTT	CASSPGGGNQPQHF
once	TRBJ1-5	TRBV4-1	-	TGCGCCAGCAGCCAAGATGGGCCCGCAGAAAGCAATCAGCCCCAGCATTTT	CASSQDGPAESNQPQHF
-	TRBJ2-7	TRBV2	-	TGTGCCAGCAGTGAAGTGGGACCACCCCGCTACGAGCAGTACTTC	CASSEVGPPRYEQYF
-	TRBJ2-3	TRBV5-6	-	TGTGCCAGCAGCCGGAAGGACAGAGGCACAGATACGCAGTATTTT	CASSRKDRGTDTQYF
-	TRBJ2-7	TRBV6-5	-	TGTGCCAGCAGTGCTTGGCACGAGCAGTACTTC	CASSAWHEQYF
-	TRBJ2-1	TRBV5-1	TRBD2	TGCGCCAGCAGCTTGGGGGCTAGCGGAAGTTTCTACAATGAGCAGTTCTTC	CASSLGASGSFYNEQFF
-	TRBJ2-1	TRBV7-3	TRBD2	TGTGCCAGCAGCTTAATAGGGACTAGCTTTTTGTACAATGAGCAGTTCTTC	CASSLIGTSFLYNEQFF
-	TRBJ1-1	TRBV6-5	TRBD1	TGTGCCTCCCGGACAGGGTATACTGAAGCTTTCTTT	CASRTGYTEAFF
-	TRBJ2-5	TRBV7-6	-	TGTGCCAGCAGCTCCCCTAGGGGGGGGAGAGCCCAGTACTTC	CASSSPRGGRAQYF
-	TRBJ1-5	TRBV25-1	TRBD1	TGTGCCAGCGGGACAGGCCGCAATCAGCCCCAGCATTTT	CASGTGRNQPQHF
-	TRBJ2-7	TRBV30	TRBD2	TGTGCCTGGAGTGAGGCTAGCGGATACTACGAGCAGTACTTC	CAWSEASGYYEQYF
once	TRBJ2-1	TRBV27	-	TGTGCCAGCCGGATCTTTCTGGGGGGATCGTACAATGAGCAGTTCTTC	CASRIFLGGSYNEQFF
-	TRBJ2-7	TRBV6-1	-	TGTGCCAGCAGTCCCTCTAACCCCAGCTACGAGCAGTACTTC	CASSPSNPSYEQYF
-	TRBJ2-5	TRBV7-9	-	TGTGCCAGCAGCTTTAGGGAAAAGGCAGAGACCCAGTACTTC	CASSFREKAETQYF
-	TRBJ2-5	TRBV9	TRBD2	TGTGCCAGCAGCGTAGCTGGGATAGCGGGAGGGAAAGAGACCCAGTACTTC	CASSVAGIAGGKETQYF
-	TRBJ2-1	TRBV29-1	TRBD1	TGCAGCGTTCTACGAACCCCAGAGACAGGGGAGTCCTACAATGAGCAGTTCTTC	CSVLRTPETGESYNEQFF
-	TRBJ2-7	TRBV4-1	-	TGCGCCAGCAGCCTACAGGACGCCTACGAGCAGTACTTC	CASSLQDAYEQYF
-	TRBJ2-5	TRBV7-9	TRBD2	TGTGCCAGCAGCTACACCGAGCGGGAGGGCCTTTCGAGAAAGACCCAGTACTTC	CASSYTEREGLSRKTQYF
-	TRBJ2-7	TRBV19	-	TGTGCCAGTAGTATAGACCAGGGGTACGAGCAGTACTTC	CASSIDQGYEQYF
-	TRBJ1-1	TRBV5-6	-	TGTGCCAGCAGCTTGGCGGGGAGGAGTTATGAAGCTTTCTTT	CASSLAGRSYEAFF
-	TRBJ2-7	TRBV5-1	-	TGCGCCAGCAGCTTAGCCGGCAATTCCTACGAGCAGTACTTC	CASSLAGNSYEQYF
-	TRBJ1-4	TRBV19	-	TGTGCCAGTATTGACAGGCTCCCTAATGAAAAACTGTTTTTT	CASIDRLPNEKLFF
few	TRBJ2-7	TRBV11-1	TRBD1	TGTGCCAGCAGCCGTCGACAGGGGGCAAGCTACGAGCAGTACTTC	CASSRRQGASYEQYF
-	TRBJ2-7	TRBV7-9	-	TGTGCCAGCAGCTTAGGGGCAGGGGATGAAGAGCAGTACTTC	CASSLGAGDEEQYF
-	TRBJ1-1	TRBV6-6	-	TGTGCCAGCAGTGCCCCGGTCGGGGCTTTCTTT	CASSAPVGAFF
-	TRBJ2-7	TRBV9	-	TGTGCCAGCAGCGCGAAGACTAGAGGGGTTGATTACGAGCAGTACTTC	CASSAKTRGVDYEQYF
-	TRBJ2-2	TRBV6-6	-	TGTGCCAGCAGTTACGGGGAGGGGGCGGGCACCGGGGAGCTGTTTTTT	CASSYGEGAGTGELFF
-	TRBJ2-2	TRBV27	TRBD1	TGTGCCAGCAGTTTGTTCGCGGGACAGGTGTTGAACACCGGGGAGCTGTTTTTT	CASSLFAGQVLNTGELFF
-	TRBJ1-1	TRBV5-1	-	TGCGCCAGCGCCGGGGGAGGCACTGAAGCTTTCTTT	CASAGGGTEAFF
-	TRBJ2-5	TRBV6-4	TRBD2	TGTGCCAGCAGTGTAGCGGGGGGGCCCGGAGAGACCCAGTACTTC	CASSVAGGPGETQYF
-	TRBJ2-5	TRBV5-4	-	TGTGCCAGCAGCTCCGGTGCTGAAGAGACCCAGTACTTC	CASSSGAEETQYF
-	TRBJ1-2	TRBV11-2	-	TGTGCCAGCAGCTCAGTCACGAACGGCTACACCTTC	CASSSVTNGYTF
few	TRBJ2-7	TRBV5-4	TRBD2	TGTGCCAGCAGTCCGACTAGCGGGGGGCCGGGCGAGCAGTACTTC	CASSPTSGGPGEQYF
-	TRBJ2-7	TRBV5-1	TRBD1	TGCGCCAGCAGCGAGAGGGACAGGGGGGCGTACGAGCAGTACTTC	CASSERDRGAYEQYF
-	TRBJ2-7	TRBV13	-	TGTGCCAGCAGCTTAGGCTCCCGAGGTGAGCAGTACTTC	CASSLGSRGEQYF
-	TRBJ1-2	TRBV7-9	TRBD1	TGTGCCAGCAGCTTGCACAGGGGGCCGAGCTATGGCTACACCTTC	CASSLHRGPSYGYTF
-	TRBJ1-2	TRBV9	-	TGTGCCAGCAGCCCCCCGAACTATGGCTACACCTTC	CASSPPNYGYTF
-	TRBJ2-7	TRBV21-1	-	TGTGCCAGCAGCAAACGTCGCGCAGACCGCTACGAGCAGTACTTC	CASSKRRADRYEQYF
-	TRBJ2-7	TRBV4-1	-	TGCGCCAGCAGCCAAGTTGCCGGTCAAAGCTCCTACGAGCAGTACTTC	CASSQVAGQSSYEQYF
-	TRBJ2-7	TRBV5-1	-	TGCGCCAGCAGCCCCCGGCAGGGAGCCTACGAGCAGTACTTC	CASSPRQGAYEQYF
-	TRBJ2-7	TRBV6-1	-	TGTGCCAGCAGTCAGGGTAACGAGCAGTACTTC	CASSQGNEQYF
-	TRBJ2-1	TRBV10-3	TRBD1	TGTGCCATCAGCCCCCTACCAGCCGGGACAGGGAGCCCGGATGAGCAGTTCTTC	CAISPLPAGTGSPDEQFF
few	TRBJ2-7	TRBV13	-	TGTGCCAGCAGGCGACTAGATCCCTACGAGCAGTACTTC	CASRRLDPYEQYF
few	TRBJ2-7	TRBV5-4	TRBD2	TGTGCCAGCAGCTTGGGAGCGGGGGCCGACGAGCAGTACTTC	CASSLGAGADEQYF
-	TRBJ2-6	TRBV7-2	-	TGTGCCAGCAGCTTAGTTGCGGGGCTTGGGGCCAACGTCCTGACTTTC	CASSLVAGLGANVLTF
-	TRBJ1-1	TRBV29-1	-	TGCAGCGTTGTGGGATCGGACACTGAAGCTTTCTTT	CSVVGSDTEAFF
-	TRBJ2-7	TRBV7-9	-	TGTGCCAGCAGTGCCGAGGAGCTTCTTTCCTACGAGCAGTACTTC	CASSAEELLSYEQYF
-	TRBJ1-1	TRBV5-1	-	TGCGCCAGCAGCTTGGCGTCTAACACTGAAGCTTTCTTT	CASSLASNTEAFF
-	TRBJ1-4	TRBV6-6	TRBD1	TGTGCCAGCAGCCACACAGGGGGCCATAATGAAAAACTGTTTTTT	CASSHTGGHNEKLFF